This entry lists 17 T cell receptor beta chains sequenced from one sample in a study of blood T cell repertoires in COVID-19. Sequencing used immunoSEQ multiplex PCR; TCRdb keeps in-frame clones, though not all of them. The sample has some 140,000 clones, 70% to 80% seen once. Input material: peripheral blood. The receptors shown here come from a man aged 55 to 70 who had recovered from COVID-19.

This clone was seen only a few times. The chain is built from TRBV15 and TRBJ2-1, with D perhaps matching TRBD2 (5 bases). Germline V gives CDR1 LNHNV, CDR2 YYDKDF (reference sequence). V shed 1 base and J shed 1 base, with 11 bases lying between them. The CDR3 has 16 amino acids. CDR3 sequence (DNA): TGTGCCACCAGCAGAGGGCGGACGGGATCCTACAATGAGCAGTTCTTC. Amino acids: CATSRGRTGSYNEQFF.

The chain joins TRBV19 to TRBJ2-4; possibly TRBD1 for D (6 bases). This CDR3 is 14 amino acids long. The germline V and J ends were trimmed by 11 bases and 3 bases, with 17 bases remaining between them. The germline V gene encodes CDR1 LNHDA and CDR2 SQIVND (reference sequence). CDR3 DNA: TGTGCCGTTCAACAGGGCTGGGGCAAAAACATTCAGTACTTC. Its translation: CAVQQGWGKNIQYF.

This clone appeared a few times. J is TRBJ2-5 and V is TRBV27; D is possibly TRBD1 (6 bases). This CDR3 comprises 13 residues. The germline V gene has CDR1 MNHEY and CDR2 SMNVEV (reference sequence). The V end lost 2 bases, the J end lost 5 bases, and 9 bases lay between the germline ends. The CDR3 region has the DNA TGTGCCAGCAGTTTAGGGGGCGGGGAGACCCAGTACTTC. It translates to CASSLGGGETQYF.

This clone was seen more than once but under ten times. This chain links TRBV10-3 with TRBJ2-7; D gene ambiguous. Trimming shortened V by 3 bases and J by 4 bases, and 4 bases separated the two germline ends. The CDR3 length is 11 residues. CDR1 and CDR2 (germline): ENHRY, SYGVKD. CDR3 DNA: TGTGCCATCAGTGAAGCGTACGAGCAGTACTTC. Translated, it gives CAISEAYEQYF.

The chain carries TRBV10-3 and TRBJ2-3; D is unresolved. From germline, CDR1 is ENHRY and CDR2 SYGVKD. V was shortened by 11 bases and J by 7 bases, with 13 bases between the two germline ends. The CDR3 is 11 amino acids. The CDR3 is CASREDYTQYF. CDR3 coding DNA: TGTGCCTCCCGTGAGGATTATACGCAGTATTTT.

CDR3 region: CASSRLRDRDVVTHGYTF. CDR3 DNA: TGCGCCAGCAGCAGATTGAGGGACAGAGATGTAGTGACCCATGGCTACACCTTC. The genes are TRBV4-3 and TRBJ1-2; 7 bases are shared with TRBD1. CDR3 size: 18 residues. CDR1 LGHNA and CDR2 YSLEER come from the germline V gene. V lost 5 bases to trimming and J lost 6 bases; unmatched junction nucleotides: 21.

The genes are TRBV3-1 (or the pseudogene TRBV3-2) and TRBJ1-6, with D possibly TRBD1 on 6 matching bases. The V end lost 4 bases, the J end lost 6 bases, and 10 bases lay between the germline ends. Germline CDR1 reads LGHDT; CDR2 reads YNNKEL (reference sequence). The CDR3 covers 14 residues. CDR3 protein: CASSPDRFNSPLHF. The CDR3 DNA follows: TGTGCCAGCAGCCCCGACAGGTTTAATTCACCCCTCCACTTT.

V and J are TRBV6-5 and TRBJ1-6, with 8 bases that match TRBD1. The CDR3 totals 15 residues. The germline gives CDR1 MNHEY, CDR2 SVGAGI. Unmatched junction bases numbered 4, after V lost 3 bases and J lost 6 bases. This CDR3 reads CASSYGRGLNSPLHF. The CDR3, as DNA: TGTGCCAGCAGTTATGGCAGGGGGCTTAATTCACCCCTCCACTTT.

V is TRBV2 and J is TRBJ2-1, with 7 bases matching TRBD2. The CDR3 length is 15 residues. Losses at the gene ends were 4 bases for V and 9 bases for J; bases not matched to a gene: 12. Germline V gene lookup returns CDR1 SNHLY and CDR2 FYNNEI. This chain's CDR3 is CASSGGLSVFGEQFF. DNA for the CDR3: TGTGCCAGCAGTGGGGGACTATCCGTGTTTGGTGAGCAGTTCTTC. Drawing the rest from reference TRBV2 and TRBJ2-1, the complete variable domain is EPEVTQTPSHQVTQMGQEVILRCVPISNHLYFYWYRQILGQKVEFLVSFYNNEISEKSEIFDDQFSVERPDGSNFTLKIRSTKLEDSAMYFCASSGGLSVFGEQFFGPGTRLTVL.

This clone was seen a handful of times. The chain recombines TRBV28 with TRBJ2-5; 9 bases are a match to TRBD2. The germline V gene has CDR1 MDHEN and CDR2 SYDVKM. V dropped 3 bases and J dropped 1; count of bases not matched to a gene: 3. The CDR3 totals 15 residues. CDR3 in amino acids: CASSFLTSGQETQYF. Here the CDR3 DNA reads TGTGCCAGCAGTTTTTTGACTAGCGGCCAAGAGACCCAGTACTTC.

This sequence joins TRBV7-9 and TRBJ1-1, with TRBD1 as a possible D gene (5 bases). Trimming stripped 1 base from V and 0 bases from J, with 6 bases between. The V gene's germline CDR1 is SEHNR and CDR2 FQNEAQ (reference sequence). The CDR3 has 14 amino acids. DNA of the CDR3: TGTGCCAGCAGCTTAGGACAGATGAACACTGAAGCTTTCTTT. This translates into CASSLGQMNTEAFF.

This rearrangement joins TRBV27 to TRBJ2-2; possibly TRBD2 for D (5 bases). Germline V lookup: CDR1 MNHEY, CDR2 SMNVEV (reference sequence). V was shortened by 8 bases and J by 7 bases, with 11 bases between the two germline ends. This CDR3 contains 12 residues. Written as DNA, the CDR3 is TGTGCCAGCGGGGAGTTGGACGGGGAGCTGTTTTTT. Its translation is CASGELDGELFF.

The V and J genes are TRBV6-5 and TRBJ1-2, with 10 bases identical to TRBD1. Germline lookup yields CDR1 MNHEY and CDR2 SVGAGI. The J segment lost 7 bases and the V segment lost 10 bases, leaving 9 bases of the junction unmatched. This CDR3 comprises 13 residues. CDR3 loop: CATARDRGRGYTF. The CDR3 DNA is TGTGCCACTGCCCGGGACAGGGGACGTGGCTACACCTTC.

The V gene is TRBV4-2, the J gene TRBJ2-1; 9 bases align to TRBD2. The CDR3 has 16 amino acids. V was pared by 0 bases and J by 8 bases, with 8 bases of the junction left unmatched. The germline CDR1 and CDR2 sequences are LGHNA and YNFKEQ. CDR3: CASSQEGRGGLDEQFF. For the CDR3, the DNA is TGTGCCAGCAGCCAAGAAGGGCGGGGGGGCCTGGATGAGCAGTTCTTC.

The chain uses TRBV28 and TRBJ1-4; D call uncertain. Between the trimmed V and J ends, which lost 1 base and 0 bases, there was a span of 6 bases. Looked up from germline, CDR1 is MDHEN and CDR2 is SYDVKM. The CDR3 contains 15 residues. The CDR3 DNA reads as TGTGCCAGCAGTTTATTACAAGCAACTAATGAAAAACTGTTTTTT. Translated: CASSLLQATNEKLFF.

This clone has ten or more counts. This chain links TRBV18 with TRBJ1-5; 8 nucleotides line up with TRBD1. J lost 5 bases, V lost 4 bases, and 7 bases had no gene match. This CDR3 is built from 15 residues. CDR1 is KGHSH, CDR2 LQKENI, per germline. The DNA of the CDR3 is TGTGCCAGCTCACGGGGCCCGACAGGGGATCAGCCCCAGCATTTT. It codes for CASSRGPTGDQPQHF.

The genes are TRBV7-2 and TRBJ1-6; tentative D call: TRBD1 (6 bases). CDR3 length equals 16 residues. The V and J ends lost 1 base and 5 bases respectively, with 12 bases between them. Germline loops: CDR1 SGHTA, CDR2 FQGNSA. This chain's CDR3 is CASSLDQGLNNSPLHF. CDR3 in DNA: TGTGCCAGCAGCTTAGACCAGGGGTTGAATAATTCACCCCTCCACTTT.